The present T cell receptor (beta chain) was sequenced within a study of blood T cell repertoires in COVID-19. The overall study: Acute and convalescent COVID-19 specimens originated in the United States, Italy and Spain. PBMCs, B-cell-depleted T cells, or T cells were the source of the cDNA or gDNA that made up the material.

Under the authors' procedure: Using reference gene primer amplification, nucleated cell counts were estimated. The method was immunoSEQ multiplex PCR; TCRdb's version includes in-frame clones alone and lacks a portion of them. V and J calls and clone size are given by that table; D and trimming were obtained from the DNA. The profile covers over 90,000 clones, with around 84% appearing a single time and roughly 13% taken by the ten largest. V shed 8 bases and J 10 bases; nucleotides not matched to a gene: 5. Germline CDR1 MNHNY, CDR2 SVGAGI (reference sequence). There are 11 residues in the CDR3. The chain carries TRBV6-6 and TRBJ2-1; 7 positions match TRBD2. This sequence originates from a woman aged 60 to 75 in a cohort sampled during active or convalescent COVID-19. Sequenced material: peripheral blood. CDR3 loop: CASSYGGEQFF. The CDR3 coding sequence is TGTGCCAGCTCGTACGGGGGGGAGCAGTTCTTC.